Shown below are 17 T cell receptor beta chains from a single sample sequenced in a study of blood T cell repertoires in COVID-19 (dated by TCRdb to 2020 to 2021). The library relied on the immunoSEQ multiplex PCR assay. Not all clones reach the TCRdb copy of this immuneACCESS table, which keeps in-frame sequences only. Checked studies attribute under half of the gap to unresolved V genes and leave the rest unexplained. Recorded for this sample are approximately 210,000 clones; around 84% of them occurred a single time. The ten largest account for 4.3% of the sample. Sequences were obtained from PBMCs or T cells enriched from blood (not recorded which). The receptors here all came from a man aged 25 to 40 with acute COVID-19.

This rearrangement joins TRBV5-5 to TRBJ1-5; D perhaps matches TRBD1 (5 bases). Germline V gives CDR1 SGHKS, CDR2 YYEKEE (reference sequence). Trimming took off 0 bases at V and 3 bases at J, with 10 bases between the two ends. The CDR3 consists of 15 residues. CDR3 sequence: CASSLAWGVNQPQHF. DNA for the CDR3: TGTGCCAGCAGCTTGGCCTGGGGCGTCAATCAGCCCCAGCATTTT. The full variable domain, its missing parts supplied by reference TRBV5-5 and TRBJ1-5, is DAGVTQSPTHLIKTRGQQVTLRCSPISGHKSVSWYQQVLGQGPQFIFQYYEKEERGRGNFPDRFSARQFPNYSSELNVNALLLGDSALYLCASSLAWGVNQPQHFGDGTRLSIL.

This clone was observed once. The chain carries TRBV9 and TRBJ1-2, with 7 bases fitting TRBD1. Trimming removed 0 bases from V and 3 bases from J; junction bases left unmatched: 2. The CDR3 contains 14 residues. CDR1 SGDLS and CDR2 YYNGEE come from the germline V gene. The CDR3 coding sequence is TGTGCCAGCAGCGTAGGGGACAGCTACTATGGCTACACCTTC. Amino acid sequence: CASSVGDSYYGYTF.

V is TRBV28 and J is TRBJ1-4; no clear D. Germline V gene data show CDR1 as MDHEN and CDR2 as SYDVKM. The V and J ends lost 6 bases and 5 bases respectively, with 19 bases between them. This CDR3 spans 16 amino acids. The CDR3 region has the DNA TGTGCCAGCAGCCCGTTTTTGGTACGGAGGAATGAAAAACTGTTTTTT. It encodes CASSPFLVRRNEKLFF.

The rearrangement uses TRBV5-1 and TRBJ2-2, with TRBD2 as a possible D gene (5 bases). Germline assignment: CDR1 SGHRS and CDR2 YFSETQ. This CDR3 has 15 amino acids. V shed 1 base and J shed 5 bases, with 12 bases lying between them. CDR3 residues: CASSLSPGNTGELFF. The DNA of the CDR3 is TGCGCCAGCAGCTTGAGCCCGGGGAATACCGGGGAGCTGTTTTTT.

The CDR3 loop is CASSLSPGVRNNEQFF. The CDR3 DNA follows: TGTGCCAGCAGCTTAAGCCCGGGGGTTAGAAACAATGAGCAGTTCTTC. The rearrangement uses TRBV7-2 and TRBJ2-1; D might be TRBD2 (6 bases). CDR3 length: 16 residues. V was trimmed by 2 bases and J by 5 bases, leaving 16 bases between them. Germline V gives CDR1 SGHTA, CDR2 FQGNSA.

V and J are TRBV5-1 and TRBJ1-1, with a possible D match to TRBD1 (6 bases). The CDR3 is 13 residues long. The germline V gene has CDR1 SGHRS and CDR2 YFSETQ. Trimming took off 0 bases at V and 10 bases at J, with 13 bases between the two ends. CDR3 in amino acids: CASSLGQVTAAFF. CDR3 nucleotide sequence: TGCGCCAGCAGCTTGGGACAGGTTACGGCAGCTTTCTTT.

The CDR3 nucleotides are TGTGCCAGTAAGCAGGGACAGGGAGGGAATTCACCCCTCCACTTT. Translated, it gives CASKQGQGGNSPLHF. This chain connects TRBV19 to TRBJ1-6, with 9 bases lining up with TRBD1. Trimming took 7 bases from V and 7 from J; bases not matched to a gene: 8. Germline V gene sequence: CDR1 LNHDA, CDR2 SQIVND (reference sequence). The CDR3 runs to 15 residues.

The J gene is TRBJ1-5, the V gene TRBV24-1; D is unresolved. CDR3 length equals 19 residues. Germline CDR1 KGHDR, CDR2 SFDVKD. The V end lost 8 bases, the J end lost 0 bases, and 25 bases lay between the germline ends. DNA of the CDR3: TGTGCCACCACTCGGCCTACCGCGCTCGGGGAAAATAGCAATCAGCCCCAGCATTTT. Translation: CATTRPTALGENSNQPQHF.

The J gene is TRBJ1-2, the V gene TRBV3-1 (or the pseudogene TRBV3-2); 8 nucleotides align to TRBD1. This CDR3 contains 14 residues. Germline CDR1 is LGHDT and CDR2 is YNNKEL (reference sequence). The junction had 8 bases not matched to a gene; V was cut back by 3 bases and J by 8 bases. The CDR3: CASSHLAGQDGYTF. The CDR3 DNA is TGTGCCAGCAGCCATCTAGCGGGACAGGACGGCTACACCTTC.

J is TRBJ1-1 and V is TRBV7-9; tentative D call: TRBD1 (6 bases). V lost 1 base, J lost 6 bases, and 15 bases lay in between. CDR1 is SEHNR and CDR2 is FQNEAQ in the germline V gene (reference sequence). The CDR3 loop spans 15 amino acids. This CDR3 reads CASSLGAGEGSEAFF. DNA of the CDR3: TGTGCCAGCAGCTTAGGAGCAGGGGAAGGGTCTGAAGCTTTCTTT.

There are a few counts of this clone. The chain recombines TRBV9 with TRBJ2-3; D is uncertain. CDR1 and CDR2 (germline): SGDLS, YYNGEE. The CDR3 runs to 14 residues. The V end was cut by 0 bases, the J end by 0 bases, with 5 bases between. In nucleotides, the CDR3 is TGTGCCAGCAGCGTAGACATTAGCACAGATACGCAGTATTTT. This translates into CASSVDISTDTQYF.

The chain combines TRBV2 with TRBJ1-1; the D gene is possibly TRBD1 (6 bases). Trimming pared 4 bases from V and 1 base from J, leaving 10 bases between. The CDR3 contains 14 residues. Germline assignment: CDR1 SNHLY and CDR2 FYNNEI. In DNA form, the CDR3 reads TGTGCCAGCAGTGCTGGGGGCGGGAACACTGAAGCTTTCTTT. Protein product: CASSAGGGNTEAFF.

The rearrangement links TRBV25-1 to TRBJ2-7; maybe TRBD2 (5 bases). Trimming cost V 4 bases and J 1 base, with 8 bases left between them. CDR3 length equals 13 residues. Germline CDR1 MGHDK, CDR2 SYGVNS. In DNA form, the CDR3 reads TGTGCCAGCAGTGGGGGAGTTTCCTACGAGCAGTACTTC. Translated: CASSGGVSYEQYF.

The chain uses TRBV9 and TRBJ1-5; D gene unclear. This CDR3 is 14 amino acids long. The V gene lost 3 bases and the J gene lost 4 bases, with 11 bases spanning the gap. Looked up from germline, CDR1 is SGDLS and CDR2 is YYNGEE. The CDR3 loop is CASSASSGNQPQHF. The CDR3 DNA sequence: TGTGCCAGCAGCGCCAGTTCGGGGAATCAGCCCCAGCATTTT.

The chain uses TRBV4-1 and TRBJ2-2, with TRBD2 matching 9 bases. Germline V gene lookup returns CDR1 MGHRA and CDR2 YSYEKL. CDR3 length: 17 residues. V trimming: 4 bases; J trimming: 3 bases; junction bases outside the gene matches: 9. The CDR3 region is CASSRVAGVTYTGELFF. The CDR3 region has the DNA TGCGCCAGCAGCCGGGTAGCGGGGGTGACTTACACCGGGGAGCTGTTTTTT.

This chain uses TRBV3-1 (or the pseudogene TRBV3-2) with TRBJ2-3; D is perhaps TRBD1 (6 bases). Trimming removed 2 bases from V and 4 bases from J, with 13 bases in between. This CDR3 region has 15 residues. Germline CDR1 and CDR2: LGHDT and YNNKEL (reference sequence). The CDR3 loop is CASSQMQGPPDTQYF. In DNA form, the CDR3 reads TGTGCCAGCAGCCAAATGCAGGGGCCACCAGATACGCAGTATTTT.

This clone showed up just a few times. The V gene is TRBV19, the J gene TRBJ2-2, with 15 positions matching TRBD2. The germline CDR1 and CDR2 sequences are LNHDA and SQIVND (reference sequence). With 8 bases clipped from V and 4 bases from J, the junction kept 5 bases outside the gene matches. The CDR3 extends over 16 amino acids. The CDR3 region is CASGLAGGFGTGELFF. The CDR3 DNA sequence: TGTGCCAGTGGACTAGCGGGGGGGTTTGGCACCGGGGAGCTGTTTTTT.